Following are 31 T cell receptor beta chains from one sample sequenced in a study of cytomegalovirus exposure and HLA in healthy donors. Vbeta (60) and Jbeta (13) primers were used in the PCR. Measured with immunoSEQ multiplex PCR; TCRdb has only the in-frame clones, and not every one. Among around 99,000 clones listed, around 72% were seen once. The sequenced sample was PBMCs. Every receptor here comes from a woman aged 40 to 50 in good health and CMV-seropositive.

The chain has TRBV9 and TRBJ2-3, with D unresolved. The ends were cut back, 3 bases at V and 5 bases at J, with 10 bases in the middle. CDR3 length: 13 residues. CDR1 is SGDLS and CDR2 is YYNGEE in the germline V gene. CDR3 protein: CASSAFSGDTQYF. For the CDR3, the DNA is TGTGCCAGCAGCGCGTTTAGTGGAGATACGCAGTATTTT.

The chain joins TRBV30 to TRBJ1-5; TRBD1 matches 9 bases. The ends lost 3 bases at V and 0 bases at J; junction bases unmatched: 12. The CDR3 length is 18 residues. Germline CDR1 and CDR2: GTSNPN and SVGIG (reference sequence). The CDR3 DNA is TGTGCCTGGAGCTCCCGAAGGGGACAGGGCTATAGCAATCAGCCCCAGCATTTT. Translating gives CAWSSRRGQGYSNQPQHF.

This chain links TRBV4-3 with TRBJ2-5; 10 bases are shared with TRBD2. Germline CDR1 LGHNA, CDR2 YSLEER. The junction had 10 bases not matched to a gene; V was cut back by 1 base and J by 5 bases. The CDR3 length is 17 residues. The CDR3 DNA is TGCGCCAGCAGCCAAGTAGGGCTAGCGGGGGCCGGGGAGACCCAGTACTTC. Its translation: CASSQVGLAGAGETQYF.

The rearrangement links TRBV18 to TRBJ2-7; TRBD1 aligns across 7 bases. CDR1 and CDR2 from the germline V gene are KGHSH and LQKENI. This CDR3 spans 14 amino acids. The junction had 4 bases not matched to a gene; V was cut back by 1 base and J by 4 bases. The CDR3 DNA reads as TGTGCCAGCTCACCACGGGACAGATTATACGAGCAGTACTTC. This encodes CASSPRDRLYEQYF.

This clone was detected once. The rearrangement joins TRBV15 to TRBJ1-5, with D maybe TRBD1 (6 bases). Germline-derived CDR1 and CDR2 are LNHNV and YYDKDF (reference sequence). V was shortened by 2 bases and J by 5 bases, with 22 bases between the two germline ends. The CDR3 extends over 18 amino acids. CDR3 amino acids: CATSRTQGGGGNDQPQHF. In nucleotides, the CDR3 is TGTGCCACCAGCAGAACGCAAGGGGGGGGCGGAAACGATCAGCCCCAGCATTTT.

This clone was recorded only once. The chain joins TRBV4-1 to TRBJ1-1; 9 bases align to TRBD1. The germline V gene has CDR1 MGHRA and CDR2 YSYEKL. CDR3 length equals 17 residues. The trim removed 0 bases at V and 8 bases at J, leaving 13 bases unmatched. CDR3 amino acids: CASSQDPNVQGATEAFF. As DNA, the CDR3 is TGCGCCAGCAGCCAAGATCCGAACGTACAGGGGGCGACAGAAGCTTTCTTT.

The chain uses TRBV7-9 and TRBJ1-2, with D uncertain. Trimming left V 0 bases short and J 2 bases short, with 13 bases between. CDR1 is SEHNR, CDR2 FQNEAQ, per germline (reference sequence). The CDR3 runs 16 residues. The CDR3: CASSLARSWRNYGYTF. The CDR3, as DNA: TGTGCCAGCAGCTTAGCGCGTAGCTGGCGGAACTATGGCTACACCTTC.

The rearrangement uses TRBV9 and TRBJ1-5; TRBD1 aligns across 7 bases. This CDR3 has 13 residues. The germline gives CDR1 SGDLS, CDR2 YYNGEE. Germline trimming cut 4 bases from V and 5 bases from J; bases unmatched to any gene: 3. CDR3 bases: TGTGCCAGCAGCTCTACAGGGGATCAGCCCCAGCATTTT. It specifies CASSSTGDQPQHF. Supplemented by reference TRBV9 and TRBJ1-5, the full variable domain reads DSGVTQTPKHLITATGQRVTLRCSPRSGDLSVYWYQQSLDQGLQFLIQYYNGEERAKGNILERFSAQQFPDLHSELNLSSLELGDSALYFCASSSTGDQPQHFGDGTRLSIL.

This clone came up once. The V gene is TRBV5-1, the J gene TRBJ1-4; D might be TRBD1 (5 bases). Trimming removed 4 bases from V and 7 bases from J, with 17 bases in between. CDR3 length: 15 residues. Germline V CDR1 and CDR2: SGHRS, YFSETQ. Written as DNA, the CDR3 is TGCGCCAGCAGCCTGGAGTTCAGGGCGACTGAAAAACTGTTTTTT. This codes for CASSLEFRATEKLFF.

The rearrangement joins TRBV6-1 to TRBJ2-1; 7 bases align to TRBD1. Germline CDR1 and CDR2: MNHNS and SASEGT. The V segment lost 0 bases and the J segment 3 bases; nucleotides outside the gene matches: 11. This CDR3 comprises 18 residues. The CDR3 sequence is CASSEALTTGRNYNEQFF. As DNA, the CDR3 is TGTGCCAGCAGTGAAGCTCTAACGACAGGGCGTAACTACAATGAGCAGTTCTTC.

This clone was detected only a few times. The rearrangement joins TRBV10-3 to TRBJ2-6, with TRBD1 matching over 7 bases. The CDR3 runs 16 residues. J lost 2 bases, V lost 6 bases, and 7 bases had no gene match. Germline CDR1 ENHRY, CDR2 SYGVKD. CDR3: CAIRGNQGAGANVLTF. CDR3 coding DNA: TGTGCCATCAGGGGAAATCAGGGGGCTGGGGCCAACGTCCTGACTTTC.

This rearrangement joins TRBV10-2 to TRBJ2-2; possible D gene TRBD2, 5 bases. CDR1 WSHSY and CDR2 SAAADI come from the germline V gene. V gave up 6 bases and J gave up 2 bases, with 7 bases separating them. The CDR3 length is 13 residues. In nucleotides, the CDR3 is TGCGCCAGCAGACGGGAAAACACCGGGGAGCTGTTTTTT. Translation gives CASRRENTGELFF.

This clone has more than one count but fewer than ten. V and J are TRBV29-1 and TRBJ2-3, with a weak D call TRBD1 (6 bases). CDR1 is SQVTM and CDR2 is ANQGSEA in the germline V gene. The CDR3 sequence is 12 residues long. V was shortened by 2 bases and J by 4 bases, with 7 bases between the two germline ends. The CDR3 DNA follows: TGCAGCGTTGAACAGGGGCCAGATACGCAGTATTTT. Its translation is CSVEQGPDTQYF.

This chain joins TRBV18 and TRBJ2-7, with TRBD2 as a possible D gene (6 bases). The V gene lost 6 bases and the J gene lost 4 bases, with 16 bases spanning the gap. CDR3 size: 14 residues. Germline V lookup: CDR1 KGHSH, CDR2 LQKENI. The CDR3 spells CASSVYGTSYEQYF. The CDR3 DNA reads TGTGCCAGCTCCGTATACGGGACTTCATACGAGCAGTACTTC.

V usage is TRBV4-2 and J usage is TRBJ1-6; D is uncertain. Germline CDR1 reads LGHNA; CDR2 reads YNFKEQ. V lost 4 bases, J lost 0 bases, and 7 bases lay in between. The CDR3 has 15 residues. The CDR3 DNA reads as TGTGCCAGCAGCCCGCGGAGCTCCTATAATTCACCCCTCCACTTT. Its translation is CASSPRSSYNSPLHF.

This clone has just one count. The chain is built from TRBV5-1 and TRBJ1-3; TRBD1 matches 8 bases. V was clipped by 4 bases and J by 2 bases; unmatched bases: 5. Germline CDR1 and CDR2: SGHRS and YFSETQ. The CDR3 length is 15 residues. This CDR3 reads CASSQGQAPGNTIYF. The CDR3 DNA sequence: TGCGCCAGCAGCCAGGGACAGGCTCCTGGAAACACCATATATTTT.

The chain recombines TRBV5-6 with TRBJ2-7; 10 nucleotides match TRBD1. Per germline, CDR1 SGHDT and CDR2 YYEEEE. The CDR3 totals 15 residues. V was clipped by 1 base and J by 3 bases; unmatched bases: 4. The CDR3 region is CASSLRDRGGYEQYF. CDR3 coding DNA: TGTGCCAGCAGCTTGCGGGACAGGGGAGGCTACGAGCAGTACTTC.

This sequence joins TRBV6-1 and TRBJ1-2; D is possibly TRBD1 (5 bases). With 7 bases removed from V and 7 bases from J, the gap between germline ends came to 19 bases. The CDR3 loop spans 14 amino acids. Germline assignment: CDR1 MNHNS and CDR2 SASEGT. The CDR3, as DNA: TGTGCCAGCATTTCTGGGCAGGGCCAAGGTGGCTACACCTTC. Translating gives CASISGQGQGGYTF.

DNA for the CDR3: TGCAGCGTTAGACAGGGGGCCCCTAATTCACCCCTCCACTTT. As protein: CSVRQGAPNSPLHF. The V call is TRBV29-1, the J call TRBJ1-6; the match to TRBD1 covers 10 bases. J gave up 6 bases and V 5 bases, and 4 bases lay outside the gene matches. The length of the CDR3 is 14 residues. Germline-derived CDR1 and CDR2 are SQVTM and ANQGSEA.

The rearrangement joins TRBV7-2 to TRBJ1-3; the D gene is possibly TRBD1 (5 bases). CDR3 length: 13 residues. CDR1 is SGHTA and CDR2 is FQGNSA in the germline V gene. V gave up 2 bases and J gave up 8 bases, with 10 bases separating them. The CDR3 here is CASSLSRGDTIYF. DNA of the CDR3: TGTGCCAGCAGCTTATCACGGGGGGACACCATATATTTT.

This chain uses TRBV6-1 with TRBJ1-1; D not resolved. The germline V and J ends were trimmed by 11 bases and 2 bases, with 15 bases remaining between them. CDR3 length: 13 amino acids. Germline V gene lookup returns CDR1 MNHNS and CDR2 SASEGT. The CDR3: CASAIRHNTEAFF. In DNA form, the CDR3 reads TGTGCCTCAGCCATAAGACACAACACTGAAGCTTTCTTT.

The table lists this clone with a few counts. CDR3 loop: CASSRTGNQPQHF. The CDR3 DNA reads TGCGCCAGCAGCCGGACAGGGAATCAGCCCCAGCATTTT. The rearrangement joins TRBV5-1 to TRBJ1-5, with TRBD1 matching 8 bases. The CDR3 consists of 13 residues. J was trimmed by 4 bases and V by 4 bases; bases with no gene match: 1. CDR1 SGHRS and CDR2 YFSETQ come from the germline V gene.

This clone was picked up one time. CDR3 DNA: TGTGCCAGCAGAGACGGACAGGGGGAAGGAGAGCAGTACTTC. This codes for CASRDGQGEGEQYF. The chain employs TRBV6-5 and TRBJ2-7, with TRBD1 matching 10 bases. Germline V gives CDR1 MNHEY, CDR2 SVGAGI. Losses at the gene ends were 6 bases for V and 7 bases for J; bases not matched to a gene: 9. This CDR3 region has 14 residues.

Of note for this clone: Distinct nucleotide sequences in the sample also encode this CDR3. This chain connects TRBV25-1 to TRBJ1-6; possibly TRBD1 for D (5 bases). Trimming shortened V by 11 bases and J by 0 bases, and 11 bases separated the two germline ends. Germline values: CDR1 MGHDK, CDR2 SYGVNS. The CDR3 consists of 14 residues. The CDR3 DNA is TGTGCCGGCGGGGCGAGCTCCTATAATTCACCCCTCCACTTT. Translated, it gives CAGGASSYNSPLHF.

This clone has a handful of counts. As the CDR3 is not closed by the conserved phenylalanine or tryptophan, this likely results from a read error. The gene calls are TRBV6-5 and TRBJ1-1; 10 nucleotides line up with TRBD1. The CDR3 loop spans 14 amino acids. Germline V gene data show CDR1 as MNHEY and CDR2 as SVGAGI. J lost 6 bases, V lost 3 bases, and 4 bases had no gene match. CDR3 bases: TGTGCCAGCAGTTATCAAGGACAGGGGGCTGAAGCTTTCCTT. Translated, it gives CASSYQGQGAEAFL.

The J gene is TRBJ1-5, the V gene TRBV4-3, with unresolved D. V shed 4 bases and J shed 6 bases, with 16 bases lying between them. In germline, CDR1 is LGHNA, CDR2 YSLEER. The CDR3 runs to 15 residues. The CDR3 bases are TGCGCCAGCAGCCCCTCGAGCGGTGGGAGTCAGCCCCAGCATTTT. Its translation: CASSPSSGGSQPQHF.

The V call is TRBV13, the J call TRBJ2-5; D is ambiguous. The V end lost 1 base, the J end lost 2 bases, and 11 bases lay between the germline ends. The CDR3 has 15 amino acids. The germline V gene has CDR1 PRHDT and CDR2 FYEKMQ (reference sequence). The CDR3 protein is CASSLVGSRQETQYF. The CDR3 DNA reads TGTGCCAGCAGCTTAGTAGGTAGCCGTCAAGAGACCCAGTACTTC.

V usage is TRBV11-2 and J usage is TRBJ2-3; no reliable D call. The germline CDR1 and CDR2 sequences are SGHAT and FQNNGV. The CDR3 is made up of 13 amino acids. Trimming stripped 3 bases from V and 5 bases from J, with 9 bases between. The CDR3 here is CASSLNPGDTQYF. CDR3 DNA sequence: TGTGCCAGCAGCTTGAACCCCGGAGATACGCAGTATTTT.

The rearrangement joins TRBV5-5 to TRBJ1-5; TRBD1 might be the D (6 bases). The CDR3 covers 14 residues. Trimming took off 2 bases at V and 5 bases at J, with 11 bases between the two ends. The germline V gene encodes CDR1 SGHKS and CDR2 YYEKEE (reference sequence). The CDR3 region is CASSFTGNYQPQHF. CDR3 sequence (DNA): TGTGCCAGCAGCTTTACAGGGAACTATCAGCCCCAGCATTTT.

In regard to this clone: This same CDR3 is encoded by further DNA sequences in the sample. The chain employs TRBV6-5 and TRBJ2-7; TRBD2 agrees at 7 bases. In germline, CDR1 is MNHEY, CDR2 SVGAGI. The CDR3 has 14 amino acids. The J segment lost 1 base and the V segment lost 0 bases, leaving 0 bases of the junction unmatched. The CDR3 protein is CASSYSGGSYEQYF. CDR3 in DNA: TGTGCCAGCAGTTACTCGGGGGGGTCCTACGAGCAGTACTTC.

V and J are TRBV4-2 and TRBJ2-5; the match to TRBD2 covers 8 bases. Unmatched junction bases numbered 5, after V lost 1 base and J lost 4 bases. Germline values: CDR1 LGHNA, CDR2 YNFKEQ. This CDR3 region has 15 residues. The CDR3 coding sequence is TGTGCCAGCAGCCAAGCGGGGGGGCCGGGAGAGACCCAGTACTTC. Its protein is CASSQAGGPGETQYF.